This note documents a single T cell receptor (beta chain) sequence. There is no known antigen for this receptor. Base qualities are not recorded, but no much larger clone differs from it by a single base. These data originate in a study of CD8+ T cells in alopecia areata (dated by TCRdb to about 2018). About the full investigation: The treated patients took part in an open-label pilot trial in which moderate-to-severe alopecia areata was treated with oral tofacitinib at 5 to 10 mg twice daily. On the human side, TCRbeta sequencing was run on scalp tissue and on sorted CD4+ and CD8+ peripheral blood T cells from healthy controls and from alopecia areata patients with either patchy or totalis/universalis disease. In treated patients, disease severity was measured using the SALT score, which gives the percentage of scalp surface area affected. Scalp clonality was compared across normal scalp (n=4), patchy alopecia areata scalp (n=8), and alopecia totalis/universalis scalp (n=8). Tofacitinib was given for 6 to 18 months, followed by 6 months of follow-up off drug to assess delayed response and recurrence. TCRbeta CDR3 regions were amplified by immunoSEQ multiplex PCR with 35 Vbeta forward and 13 Jbeta reverse primers. High-throughput TCRbeta sequencing was used to examine T cell clonal expansion in alopecia areata in both the C3H/HeJ mouse model and human patients. Tofacitinib-treated patients had biopsies at baseline and at 4 and 24 weeks of treatment, with a later scalp biopsy in several patients. The RNA source kit depended on sample type: the PAXgene miRNA kit for fixed scalp, the miRNeasy kit for PBMCs, and the RNeasy kit for mouse skin.

The library relied on the immunoSEQ multiplex PCR assay. RNA was extracted from all samples and reverse transcribed into cDNA, which served as template for TCR sequencing. SuperScript III was used for first-strand cDNA synthesis, primed with a 2:1 mix of oligo-dT and random hexamers. A synthetic immune receptor repertoire was used to gauge amplification bias, and whatever bias remained was removed computationally. From the authors' description of their analysis: Raw reads were preprocessed to remove errors, and CDR3 was defined according to IMGT conventions as the region from the conserved cysteine to phenylalanine. Clonality was computed by normalizing Shannon entropy by log2 of the number of productive unique TCRs and subtracting the result from 1. CD4 or CD8 identity of scalp clones was inferred by cross-referencing scalp TCRbeta sequences with sorted blood CD4 and CD8 repertoires. In TCRdb, the immuneACCESS table is reduced to in-frame sequences with V and J assigned. These tables do not hold every clone; where another copy was compared, an unresolved V gene accounts for under half, and the others remain unexplained. V and J calls and clone size are copied from that table; D and trimming were computed from the DNA. The sample profile shows around 190,000 clones; about 65% of them were found once. About 1.3% of the sample comes from the top ten.

Overall results and qualifications from the work: Shared TCR sequences between patients were less evident than in mice, which may be partly attributable to HLA diversity in the patient population. Many expanded lesional clones persisted in scalp and blood during tofacitinib treatment, which may partly explain relapse after stopping treatment. With tofacitinib, both scalp clonality and the number of expanded CD8+ clones among the top 100 scalp clones went down significantly. Higher clonality and more expanded CD8+ clones were observed in lesional scalp than in normal scalp, particularly in alopecia totalis/universalis, a finding suggestive of antigenic drive. Because the treated cohort was small and had just a single nonresponder, larger studies are needed to establish links between baseline CD8+ expansion and response. Scalp TCR repertoire analysis is complicated because resident alphabeta T cells in normal human skin are also sequenced, whereas mouse skin is dominated by gammadelta T cells.

The treatment or condition label here, explained by the study, means: oral pan-JAK inhibitor, 5-10 mg twice daily. From alopecia areata patients, peripheral blood was collected along with lesional scalp punch biopsies. PBMCs were isolated by density centrifugation and stained for CD3, CD4 and CD8, and CD4+ and CD8+ T cells were sorted on a FACSAria. The specimen was CD4+ T cells sorted from blood, collected between weeks 47 and 50, from a patient treated with tofacitinib. The TCR was taken from a human donor with alopecia areata.

The CDR3 reads CAILQGGPSYEQYF. The DNA is TGTGCCATCTTACAGGGTGGGCCCTCCTACGAGCAGTACTTC. The sequence links TRBV2 to TRBJ2-7, with a tentative D gene TRBD1 over 6 matching bases. From its cysteine to its phenylalanine, the CDR3 spans 14 amino acids. The entry retains the CDR3 DNA only, 42 bases that are in frame from base 1. CDR1 and CDR2 are drawn from the germline V gene: SNHLY, FYNNEI. Relative to germline, V is 10 bases shorter and J is 0 bases shorter, with 16 bases between their ends.